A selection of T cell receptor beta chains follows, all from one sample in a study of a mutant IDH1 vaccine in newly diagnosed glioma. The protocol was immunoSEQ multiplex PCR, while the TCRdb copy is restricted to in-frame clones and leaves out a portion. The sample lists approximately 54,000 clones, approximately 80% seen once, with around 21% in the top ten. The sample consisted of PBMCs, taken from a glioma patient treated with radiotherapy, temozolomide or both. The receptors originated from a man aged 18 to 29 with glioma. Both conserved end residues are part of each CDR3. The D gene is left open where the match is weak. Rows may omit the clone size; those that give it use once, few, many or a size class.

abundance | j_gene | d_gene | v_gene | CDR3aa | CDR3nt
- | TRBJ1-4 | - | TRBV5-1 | CASSLGTTNEKLFF | TGCGCCAGCAGCTTGGGGACAACTAATGAAAAACTGTTTTTT
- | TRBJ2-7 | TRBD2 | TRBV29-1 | CSVGLAENYEQYF | TGCAGCGTTGGACTAGCGGAAAACTACGAGCAGTACTTC
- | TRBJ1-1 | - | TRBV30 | CAWRDYHVSATEAFF | TGTGCCTGGAGGGACTACCATGTGTCAGCCACTGAAGCTTTCTTT
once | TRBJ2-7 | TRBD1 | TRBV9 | CASSVGTGGEQYF | TGTGCCAGCAGCGTGGGTACAGGGGGCGAGCAGTACTTC
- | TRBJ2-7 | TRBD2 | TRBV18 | CASSPAVAGPYEQYF | TGTGCCAGCTCACCAGCGGTAGCGGGACCCTACGAGCAGTACTTC
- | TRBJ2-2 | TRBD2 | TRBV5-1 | CASSPHSGEITGELFF | TGCGCCAGCAGCCCCCATAGCGGGGAAATCACCGGGGAGCTGTTTTTT
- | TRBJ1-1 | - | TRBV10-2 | CASSVGRGNTEAFF | TGCGCCAGCAGTGTGGGTCGCGGGAACACTGAAGCTTTCTTT
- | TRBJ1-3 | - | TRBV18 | CASSPGSGNTIYF | TGTGCCAGCTCCCCGGGATCTGGAAACACCATATATTTT
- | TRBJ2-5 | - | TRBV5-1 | CASSLSSARQETQYF | TGCGCCAGCAGCTTGTCTAGTGCTAGGCAAGAGACCCAGTACTTC
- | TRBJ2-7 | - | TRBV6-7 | CASGGSSYEQYF | TGTGCCAGCGGCGGCAGCTCCTACGAGCAGTACTTC
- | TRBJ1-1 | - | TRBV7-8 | CASSLSAGMNTEAFF | TGTGCCAGCAGCTTATCGGCAGGAATGAACACTGAAGCTTTCTTT
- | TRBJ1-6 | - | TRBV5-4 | CASSRQGNSPLHF | TGTGCCAGCAGCCGGCAGGGGAATTCACCCCTCCACTTT
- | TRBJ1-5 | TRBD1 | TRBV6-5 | CATRQGDQPQHF | TGTGCCACCCGACAGGGCGACCAGCCCCAGCATTTT
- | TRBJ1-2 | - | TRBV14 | CASSSNPGGRVRDGYTF | TGTGCCAGCAGCTCGAACCCCGGCGGCAGGGTGAGGGATGGCTACACCTTC
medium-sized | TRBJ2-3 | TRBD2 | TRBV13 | CASSSGLARDTQYF | TGTGCCAGCAGCTCAGGACTAGCGAGAGATACGCAGTATTTT
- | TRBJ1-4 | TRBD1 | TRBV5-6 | CASSLRQGLEKLFF | TGTGCCAGCAGCTTGAGACAGGGGCTTGAAAAACTGTTTTTT
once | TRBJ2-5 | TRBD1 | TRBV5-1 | CASTTISRGETQYF | TGCGCCAGCACCACAATTAGCAGGGGGGAGACCCAGTACTTC
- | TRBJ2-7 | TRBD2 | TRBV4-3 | CASSQDRYGVGGEQYF | TGCGCCAGCAGCCAAGATCGGTACGGGGTGGGGGGGGAGCAGTACTTC
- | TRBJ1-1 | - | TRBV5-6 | CASSWAGDLDTEAFF | TGTGCCAGCAGCTGGGCGGGCGACCTAGACACTGAAGCTTTCTTT
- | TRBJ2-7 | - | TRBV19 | CASSIDRVSEQYF | TGTGCCAGTAGTATAGACAGGGTAAGCGAGCAGTACTTC
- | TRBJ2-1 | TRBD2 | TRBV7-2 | CASSLTSGRHNEQFF | TGTGCCAGCAGCCTGACTAGCGGGAGGCACAATGAGCAGTTCTTC
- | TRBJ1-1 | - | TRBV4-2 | CASSQEGTNTEAFF | TGTGCCAGCAGCCAAGAAGGGACAAACACTGAAGCTTTCTTT
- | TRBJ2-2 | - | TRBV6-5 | CASSSRSTGELFF | TGTGCCAGCAGTTCACGATCCACCGGGGAGCTGTTTTTT
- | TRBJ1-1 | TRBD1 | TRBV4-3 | CASSQDSTSTGLPEAFF | TGCGCCAGCAGCCAAGATTCCACCTCGACAGGGCTCCCTGAAGCTTTCTTT
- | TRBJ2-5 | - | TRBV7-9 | CASNRGETQYF | TGTGCCAGCAACCGGGGGGAGACCCAGTACTTC
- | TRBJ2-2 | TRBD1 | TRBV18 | CASSPRTGGSGTGELFF | TGTGCCAGCTCCCCTCGGACAGGGGGCAGTGGCACCGGGGAGCTGTTTTTT
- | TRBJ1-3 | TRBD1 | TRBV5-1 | CASSLPQGSSGNTIYF | TGCGCCAGCAGCTTACCACAGGGGTCCTCTGGAAACACCATATATTTT
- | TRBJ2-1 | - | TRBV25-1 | CASSEGGPDEQFF | TGTGCCAGCAGTGAGGGAGGCCCGGATGAGCAGTTCTTC
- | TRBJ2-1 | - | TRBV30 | CAWSRGNQGGSYNEQFF | TGTGCCTGGAGCCGGGGGAACCAGGGGGGCTCCTACAATGAGCAGTTCTTC
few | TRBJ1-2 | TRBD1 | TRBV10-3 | CAISHAPFRGDGYTF | TGTGCCATCAGCCACGCCCCGTTCAGGGGGGATGGCTACACCTTC
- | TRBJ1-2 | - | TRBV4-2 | CASSQTRSGPGYTF | TGTGCCAGCAGCCAAACACGCTCTGGACCTGGCTACACCTTC
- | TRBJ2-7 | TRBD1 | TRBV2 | CASSTQGQVSYEQYF | TGTGCCAGCAGTACCCAAGGACAGGTATCCTACGAGCAGTACTTC
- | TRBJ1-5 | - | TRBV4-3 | CASSQDYRAGSRNQPQHF | TGCGCCAGCAGCCAAGATTACCGGGCAGGGAGTAGAAATCAGCCCCAGCATTTT
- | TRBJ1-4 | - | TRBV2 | CASGAGPGRNEKLFF | TGTGCCAGTGGGGCAGGACCGGGAAGGAATGAAAAACTGTTTTTT
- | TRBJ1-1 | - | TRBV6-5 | CASSYSGRAIEAFF | TGTGCCAGCAGTTACTCGGGCAGGGCGATTGAAGCTTTCTTT
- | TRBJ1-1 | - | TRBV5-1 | CASSRFDRNTEAFF | TGCGCCAGCAGCCGCTTCGACAGGAACACTGAAGCTTTCTTT
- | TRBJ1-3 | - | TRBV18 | CASSPIGLSQLSGNTIYF | TGTGCCAGCTCACCGATTGGCTTGAGCCAACTCTCTGGAAACACCATATATTTT
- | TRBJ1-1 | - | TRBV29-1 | CSVAGILNTEAFF | TGCAGCGTTGCTGGGATTCTGAACACTGAAGCTTTCTTT
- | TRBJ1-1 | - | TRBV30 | CAGGNTEAFF | TGTGCTGGGGGGAACACTGAAGCTTTCTTT
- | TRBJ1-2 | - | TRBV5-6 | CASSSRFGIESYGYTF | TGTGCCAGCAGCTCAAGGTTCGGGATTGAATCCTATGGCTACACCTTC
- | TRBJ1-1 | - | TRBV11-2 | CASSYGGTEAFF | TGTGCCAGCAGCTATGGCGGCACTGAAGCTTTCTTT
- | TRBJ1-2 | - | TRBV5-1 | CASRFITSGRALGGYTF | TGCGCCAGCAGATTTATAACCTCGGGACGGGCCCTTGGCGGCTACACCTTC
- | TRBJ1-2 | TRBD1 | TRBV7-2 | CASSPKGQGEGYTF | TGTGCCAGCAGCCCGAAGGGACAGGGGGAAGGCTACACCTTC
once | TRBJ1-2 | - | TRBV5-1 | CASSLEGYGYTF | TGCGCCAGCAGCTTGGAGGGGTATGGCTACACCTTC
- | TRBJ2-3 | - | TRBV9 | CASSTRQGSTDTQYF | TGTGCCAGCAGCACCCGTCAGGGGAGCACAGATACGCAGTATTTT
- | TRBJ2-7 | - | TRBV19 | CASSIAGTKAYEQYF | TGTGCCAGTAGTATTGCGGGAACGAAGGCCTACGAGCAGTACTTC